Listed below are T cell receptor beta chains from one sample, sequenced in a study of molecular identifiers for immune sequencing clone quantification. TCRdb re-called the PCR reads with MiXCR, one entry per CDR3 protein. The data contain 490,000 or so distinct CDR3 sequences, over 20% of them seen just once; the ten biggest clones take up 0.7% to 0.95%. The sample was naive CD8+ T cells from blood, with Jurkat cell RNA spiked in. All receptors derive from a human donor in good health. Some libraries in this study had Jurkat cell RNA spiked in. Each CDR3 is given with its conserved first and last residue. The D gene is left open where the match is weak. Clone size is shown for a subset of rows, as once, few, many or a class of expanded clone.

size,J,D,V,CDR3,DNA
few,TRBJ2-5,-,TRBV28,CASRHSSDHETQYF,TGTGCCAGCAGGCACAGCAGCGACCACGAGACCCAGTACTTC
few,TRBJ1-5,-,TRBV6-6,CASSSGGRGQPQHF,TGTGCCAGCAGTTCCGGAGGCAGGGGTCAGCCCCAGCATTTT
many,TRBJ2-7,TRBD2,TRBV29-1,CSGGTSVYEQYF,TGCAGCGGCGGGACTAGCGTTTACGAGCAGTACTTC
-,TRBJ1-4,TRBD1,TRBV4-2,CASSLSGTELFF,TGTGCCAGCAGCCTGTCCGGGACAGAACTGTTTTTT
many,TRBJ2-5,-,TRBV4-1,CASSQDPGSQETQYF,TGCGCCAGCAGCCAAGATCCTGGCAGCCAAGAGACCCAGTACTTC
many,TRBJ1-1,-,TRBV14,CASSQETGGAEAFF,TGTGCCAGCAGCCAAGAGACGGGAGGGGCTGAAGCTTTCTTT
few,TRBJ2-7,TRBD2,TRBV20-1,CSARDQAGFVYEQYF,TGCAGTGCTAGAGATCAAGCGGGATTCGTCTACGAGCAGTACTTC
few,TRBJ2-7,-,TRBV7-9,CASSYGDIGYEQYF,TGTGCCAGCAGCTATGGGGACATTGGCTACGAGCAGTACTTC
few,TRBJ2-2,TRBD1,TRBV19,CATFQGQGIAGELFF,TGTGCCACCTTTCAGGGACAGGGGATCGCCGGGGAGCTGTTTTTT
few,TRBJ2-3,TRBD2,TRBV19,CASSKTSGGADTQYF,TGTGCCAGTAGTAAGACTAGCGGGGGAGCAGATACGCAGTATTTT
-,TRBJ2-1,TRBD2,TRBV27,CASSPQSSGYNEQFF,TGTGCCAGCAGCCCACAGTCTAGCGGGTACAATGAGCAGTTCTTC
-,TRBJ2-7,TRBD1,TRBV15,CATSRTRTGTSEQYF,TGTGCCACCAGCAGAACCAGGACAGGGACCTCCGAGCAGTACTTC
many,TRBJ2-3,-,TRBV5-4,CASSAPPSDTQYF,TGTGCCAGCAGCGCTCCCCCGTCGGATACGCAGTATTTT
many,TRBJ2-7,-,TRBV20-1,CSARADSYEQYF,TGCAGTGCTAGAGCGGACAGCTACGAGCAGTACTTC